The 20 T cell receptor beta chains reported below all come from one sample, sequenced in a study of CXCR3-negative and CXCR3-positive naive CD8 T cells. UMI labels and 5' RACE were used to prepare the TRB cDNA libraries. After re-calling the 5' RACE reads, TCRdb lists one entry per CDR3 protein, DNA absent. The table lists about 130,000 distinct CDR3 sequences. Input material: naive CXCR3- CD8+ T cells from blood. Subset indicated: CD45RO-CCR7+CD27+CD95- naive CD8+ T cells lacking CXCR3 (TNR3-). These receptors were obtained from a human donor in good health. Some clones in this sample may be carry-over from other donors' samples.

V gene TRBV7-9 combines with J gene TRBJ2-3. This CDR3 contains 13 residues. CDR1 is SEHNR and CDR2 is FQNEAQ in the germline V gene (reference sequence). The CDR3 spells CASSRYQADTQYF. The full variable domain, its missing parts supplied by reference TRBV7-9 and TRBJ2-3, is DTGVSQNPRHKITKRGQNVTFRCDPISEHNRLYWYRQTLGQGPEFLTYFQNEAQLEKSRLLSDRFSAERPKGSFSTLEIQRTEQGDSAMYLCASSRYQADTQYFGPGTRLTVL.

The chain combines TRBV2 with TRBJ2-7; with no DNA, the TCRdb D assignment of TRBD2 cannot be verified. CDR1 SNHLY and CDR2 FYNNEI come from the germline V gene. The CDR3 has 16 amino acids. CDR3 sequence reads: CASSERGLAGSYEQYF.

CDR3 amino acids: CASSTRGLTDTQYF. The chain is built from TRBV28 and TRBJ2-3; TCRdb indicates TRBD1, and absent DNA this call remains unverified. From germline, CDR1 is MDHEN and CDR2 SYDVKM. The CDR3 consists of 14 residues.

The V gene is TRBV4-1, the J gene TRBJ2-7. The CDR3 loop spans 15 amino acids. Germline V gene lookup returns CDR1 MGHRA and CDR2 YSYEKL. The CDR3 sequence is CASSQRSDSPYEQYF.

This chain uses TRBV7-8 with TRBJ1-1; without DNA, the TCRdb call of TRBD1 cannot be checked. The germline V gene has CDR1 SGHVS and CDR2 FQNEAQ. The CDR3 spans 15 residues. This CDR3 reads CASSPDGTLNTEAFF.

V usage is TRBV29-1 and J usage is TRBJ2-3; TCRdb gives TRBD1 as the D gene, but with no DNA this cannot be confirmed. Germline CDR1 is SQVTM and CDR2 is ANQGSEA. CDR3 length equals 16 residues. CDR3 loop: CSVEARGTPGTDTQYF.

The V call is TRBV29-1, the J call TRBJ2-1; the TCRdb D gene call, TRBD2, has no DNA to confirm it. Per germline, CDR1 SQVTM and CDR2 ANQGSEA. The CDR3 covers 19 residues. CDR3: CSVLPSGLAGGQGVNEQFF.

This chain joins TRBV7-9 and TRBJ1-4; TCRdb's D gene call, TRBD1, goes unchecked for lack of DNA. This CDR3 has 16 residues. Germline loops: CDR1 SEHNR, CDR2 FQNEAQ (reference sequence). The CDR3 spells CASSLLVTGEDEKLFF.

This chain joins TRBV10-3 and TRBJ2-3. The CDR3 has 16 amino acids. CDR1 and CDR2 (germline): ENHRY, SYGVKD. The CDR3 reads CAISESISGGTDTQYF.

This chain joins TRBV12-3 or TRBV12-4 and TRBJ1-4. The CDR3 runs to 13 residues. The CDR3 region is CASSESWREKLFF.

This chain joins TRBV7-6 and TRBJ2-2; TCRdb indicates TRBD2, and absent DNA this call remains unverified. The CDR3 has 17 residues. Germline assignment: CDR1 SGHVS and CDR2 FNYEAQ. The CDR3 loop is CASSLGLAGGNTGELFF.

This rearrangement joins TRBV29-1 to TRBJ2-2; TCRdb reports TRBD1, a call that lacks DNA to check it against. This CDR3 contains 12 residues. Germline-derived CDR1 and CDR2 are SQVTM and ANQGSEA. CDR3: CSVDWGAGELFF.

The genes are TRBV9 and TRBJ2-1; TCRdb proposes TRBD1, but this gene call is untestable without DNA. The CDR3 totals 14 residues. Germline CDR1 SGDLS, CDR2 YYNGEE. This CDR3 reads CASSVVHIPHEQFF.

The rearrangement joins TRBV27 to TRBJ2-1; TCRdb's D gene call, TRBD2, goes unchecked for lack of DNA. CDR1 and CDR2 from the germline V gene are MNHEY and SMNVEV (reference sequence). CDR3 length equals 16 residues. CDR3 residues: CASSLLASGSGDEQFF.

The CDR3 spells CASSLTTEDNEQFF. The chain has TRBV7-2 and TRBJ2-1. This CDR3 contains 14 residues. Germline V gene sequence: CDR1 SGHTA, CDR2 FQGNSA.

The rearrangement links TRBV20-1 to TRBJ1-2. The germline gives CDR1 DFQATT, CDR2 SNEGSKA (reference sequence). The CDR3 is 12 residues long. CDR3 in amino acids: CSARGIDPCNTF.

This CDR3 reads CASSDWTPTGWLETQYF. V and J are TRBV5-1 and TRBJ2-5; TCRdb names TRBD1, which stays unverified in the absence of DNA. The CDR3 totals 17 residues. In germline, CDR1 is SGHRS, CDR2 YFSETQ.

The V call is TRBV12-3 or TRBV12-4, the J call TRBJ1-1; TCRdb indicates TRBD1, and absent DNA this call remains unverified. CDR3 length equals 14 residues. CDR3 loop: CASSPGSGAPEAFF.

The rearrangement links TRBV21-1 to TRBJ2-7; TCRdb's D gene call, TRBD1, goes unchecked for lack of DNA. TRBV21-1 is shown as a pseudogene. This CDR3 spans 11 amino acids. The chain's CDR3 is CASERPLEQYF.

The chain employs TRBV19 and TRBJ2-2. The CDR3 has 13 residues. The germline gives CDR1 LNHDA, CDR2 SQIVND (reference sequence). CDR3 amino acids: CASTMVNTGELFF. The variable domain in full, completed from reference TRBV19 and TRBJ2-2, reads DGGITQSPKYLFRKEGQNVTLSCEQNLNHDAMYWYRQDPGQGLRLIYYSQIVNDFQKGDIAEGYSVSREKKESFPLTVTSAQKNPTAFYLCASTMVNTGELFFGEGSRLTVL.